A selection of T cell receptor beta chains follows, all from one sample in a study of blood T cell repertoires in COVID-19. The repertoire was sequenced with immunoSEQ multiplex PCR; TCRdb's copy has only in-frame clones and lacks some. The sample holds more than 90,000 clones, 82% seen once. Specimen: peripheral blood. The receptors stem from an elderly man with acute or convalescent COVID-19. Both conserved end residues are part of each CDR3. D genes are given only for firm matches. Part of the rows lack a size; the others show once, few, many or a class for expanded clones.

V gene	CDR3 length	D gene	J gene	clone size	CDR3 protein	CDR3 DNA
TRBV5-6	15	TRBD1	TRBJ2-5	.	CASSQTGVGQETQYF	TGTGCCAGCAGTCAGACAGGGGTGGGGCAAGAGACCCAGTACTTC
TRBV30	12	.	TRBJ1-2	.	CARDSRNYGYTF	TGTGCCCGAGACAGTCGGAACTATGGCTACACCTTC
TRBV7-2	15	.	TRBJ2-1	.	CASSTFGYTYNEQFF	TGTGCCAGCAGCACCTTCGGGTACACCTACAATGAGCAGTTCTTC
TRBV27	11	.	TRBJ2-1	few	CASPYGFWQFF	TGTGCCAGTCCCTACGGGTTTTGGCAGTTCTTC
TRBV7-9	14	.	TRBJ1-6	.	CASRKMAGDSPLHF	TGTGCCAGCAGAAAAATGGCCGGAGATTCACCCCTCCACTTT
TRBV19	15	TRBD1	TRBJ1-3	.	CATEDRVTSGNTIYF	TGTGCCACCGAGGACAGGGTTACCTCTGGAAACACCATATATTTT
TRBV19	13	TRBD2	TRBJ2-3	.	CATSGRGTDTQYF	TGTGCCACAAGCGGGAGAGGGACAGATACGCAGTATTTT
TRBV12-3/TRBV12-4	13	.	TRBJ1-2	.	CASSFWAAAIYTF	TGTGCCAGCAGTTTTTGGGCCGCTGCGATATACACCTTC
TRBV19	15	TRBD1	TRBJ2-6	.	CASSKQGAGANVLTF	TGTGCCAGTAGTAAACAGGGGGCCGGGGCCAACGTCCTGACTTTC
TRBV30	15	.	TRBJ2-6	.	CAWRLRVPGANVLTF	TGTGCCTGGAGGCTCAGGGTCCCTGGGGCCAACGTCCTGACTTTC
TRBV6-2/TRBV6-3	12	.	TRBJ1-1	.	CASSPSPTEAFF	TGTGCCAGCAGTCCCTCTCCCACTGAAGCTTTCTTT
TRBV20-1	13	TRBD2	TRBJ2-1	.	CSASDGRAGEQFF	TGCAGTGCTAGTGACGGGAGGGCCGGTGAGCAGTTCTTC
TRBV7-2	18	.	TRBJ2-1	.	CASSTRPGGGNRVNEQFF	TGTGCCAGCAGCACCCGTCCTGGAGGAGGTAATAGGGTCAATGAGCAGTTCTTC
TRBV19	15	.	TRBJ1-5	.	CASSINGLLNQPQHF	TGTGCCAGTAGTATTAACGGTCTGCTCAATCAGCCCCAGCATTTT
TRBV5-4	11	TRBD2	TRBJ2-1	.	CATKKEAGEFF	TGTGCCACAAAAAAAGAGGCGGGAGAGTTCTTC
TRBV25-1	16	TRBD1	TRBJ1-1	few	CASSVTRTGGTAEAFF	TGTGCCAGCAGTGTGACCCGGACAGGGGGAACGGCTGAAGCTTTCTTT
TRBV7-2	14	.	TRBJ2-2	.	CASSLGPDTGELFF	TGTGCCAGCAGCTTAGGGCCAGACACCGGGGAGCTGTTTTTT
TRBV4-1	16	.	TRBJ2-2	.	CASSQDVGQQRGELFF	TGCGCCAGCAGCCAAGATGTAGGACAGCAGCGCGGGGAGCTGTTTTTT
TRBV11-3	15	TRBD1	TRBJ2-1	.	CASSPGQGDYNEQFF	TGTGCCAGCAGCCCGGGACAGGGGGATTACAATGAGCAGTTCTTC
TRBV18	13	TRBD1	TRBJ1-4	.	CASSLGQDEKLFF	TGTGCCAGCTCACTGGGACAGGATGAAAAACTGTTTTTT
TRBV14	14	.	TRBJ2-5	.	CASSQVGEEVNQYF	TGTGCCAGCAGCCAAGTGGGGGAGGAGGTGAACCAGTACTTC
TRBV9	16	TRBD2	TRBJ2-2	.	CASSARRASGTGELFF	TGTGCCAGCAGCGCTCGGAGGGCTAGCGGGACCGGGGAGCTGTTTTTT
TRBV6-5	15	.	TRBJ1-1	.	CASSFEGDMNTEAFF	TGTGCCAGCAGTTTCGAAGGGGATATGAACACTGAAGCTTTCTTT
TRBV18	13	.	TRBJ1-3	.	CASSPMRGNTIYF	TGTGCCAGCTCACCAATGAGGGGAAACACCATATATTTT